Included here is one TCR beta chain sequence, with context. Its antigen is unknown. These data are taken from a study of radiotherapy plus CTLA-4 blockade in lung cancer. Study conclusions and caveats: Increased serum interferon-beta after radiation also reportedly predicted response strongly.

Trimming took off 5 bases at V and 6 bases at J, with 11 bases between the two ends. Germline CDR1 SGHAT, CDR2 FQNNGV. The CDR3 runs 12 residues. The repertoire was sequenced with immunoSEQ multiplex PCR; TCRdb's copy has only in-frame clones and lacks some. The sample lists tens of thousands of clones, approximately 79% occurring once. The V and J genes are TRBV11-2 and TRBJ2-7; a possible D gene is TRBD2 (5 bases). The clonotype comes from a human donor with non-small cell lung cancer who had a complete response to radiotherapy plus ipilimumab. The sample consisted of peripheral blood, taken from a patient treated with radiotherapy plus ipilimumab. The CDR3: CASSLSDLEQYF. The CDR3 DNA reads TGTGCCAGCAGCCTTAGCGACCTCGAGCAGTACTTC.